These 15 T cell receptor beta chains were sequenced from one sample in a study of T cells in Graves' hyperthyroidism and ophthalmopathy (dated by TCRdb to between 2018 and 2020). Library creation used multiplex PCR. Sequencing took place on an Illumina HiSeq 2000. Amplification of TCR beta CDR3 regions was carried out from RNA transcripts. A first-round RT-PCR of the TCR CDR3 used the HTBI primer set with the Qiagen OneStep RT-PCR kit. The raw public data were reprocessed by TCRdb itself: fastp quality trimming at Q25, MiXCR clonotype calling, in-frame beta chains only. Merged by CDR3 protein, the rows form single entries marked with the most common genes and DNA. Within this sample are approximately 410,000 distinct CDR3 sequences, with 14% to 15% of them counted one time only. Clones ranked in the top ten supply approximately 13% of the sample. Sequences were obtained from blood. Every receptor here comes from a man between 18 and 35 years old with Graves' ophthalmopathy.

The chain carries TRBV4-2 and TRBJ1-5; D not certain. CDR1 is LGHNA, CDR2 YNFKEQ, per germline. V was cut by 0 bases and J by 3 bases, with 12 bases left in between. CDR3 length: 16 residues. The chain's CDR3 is CASSQEGSTFNQPQHF. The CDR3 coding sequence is TGTGCCAGCAGCCAAGAGGGTTCCACCTTCAATCAGCCCCAGCATTTT.

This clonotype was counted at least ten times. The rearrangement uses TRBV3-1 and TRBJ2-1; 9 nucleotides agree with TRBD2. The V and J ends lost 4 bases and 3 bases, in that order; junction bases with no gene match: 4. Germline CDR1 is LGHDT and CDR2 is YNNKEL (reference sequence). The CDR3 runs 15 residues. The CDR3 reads CASSLSGGSYNEQFF. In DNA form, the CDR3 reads TGTGCCAGCAGCCTAAGCGGGGGGAGCTACAATGAGCAGTTCTTC.

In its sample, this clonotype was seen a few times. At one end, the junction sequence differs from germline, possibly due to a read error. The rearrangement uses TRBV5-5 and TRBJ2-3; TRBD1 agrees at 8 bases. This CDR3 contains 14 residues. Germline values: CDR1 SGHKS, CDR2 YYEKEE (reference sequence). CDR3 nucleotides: TGCGCCAGCAGCTTGGAACAGGGGGTTGGTACGCAATATTTT. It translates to CASSLEQGVGTQYF.

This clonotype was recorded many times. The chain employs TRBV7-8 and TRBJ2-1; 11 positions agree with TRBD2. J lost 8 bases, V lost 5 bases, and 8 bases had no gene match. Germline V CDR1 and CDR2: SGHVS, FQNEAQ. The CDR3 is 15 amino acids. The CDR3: CASSTLAGGGDEQFF. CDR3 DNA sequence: TGTGCCAGCAGCACCCTAGCGGGAGGAGGGGATGAGCAGTTCTTC.

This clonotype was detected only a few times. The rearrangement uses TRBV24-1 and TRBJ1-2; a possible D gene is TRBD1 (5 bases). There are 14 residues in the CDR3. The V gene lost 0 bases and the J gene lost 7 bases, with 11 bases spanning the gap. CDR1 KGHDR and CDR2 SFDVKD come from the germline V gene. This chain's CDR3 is CATSDLAGSVGYTF. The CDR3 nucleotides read TGTGCCACCAGTGATTTGGCAGGGAGTGTTGGCTACACCTTC.

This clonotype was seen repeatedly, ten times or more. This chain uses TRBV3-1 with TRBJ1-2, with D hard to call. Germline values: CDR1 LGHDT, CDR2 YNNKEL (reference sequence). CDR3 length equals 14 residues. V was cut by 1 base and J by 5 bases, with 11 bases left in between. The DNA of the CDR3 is TGTGCCAGCAGCCAAGGATGGGAGAGTTATGGCTACACCTTC. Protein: CASSQGWESYGYTF.

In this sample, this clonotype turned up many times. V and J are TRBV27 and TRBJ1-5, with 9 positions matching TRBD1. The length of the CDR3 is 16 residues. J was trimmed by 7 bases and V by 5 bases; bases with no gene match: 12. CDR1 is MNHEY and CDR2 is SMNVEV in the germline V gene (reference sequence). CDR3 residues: CASSQSPGQGWQPQHF. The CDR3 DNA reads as TGTGCCAGCAGTCAATCCCCAGGACAGGGGTGGCAGCCCCAGCATTTT.

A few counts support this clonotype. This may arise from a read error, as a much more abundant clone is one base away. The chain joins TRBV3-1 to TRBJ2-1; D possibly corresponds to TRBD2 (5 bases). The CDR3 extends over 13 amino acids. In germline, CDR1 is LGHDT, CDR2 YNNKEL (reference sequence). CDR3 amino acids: CASSQPRTGEQSF. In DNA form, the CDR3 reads TGTGCCAGCAGCCAACCCCGGACTGGTGAGCAGTCCTTC.

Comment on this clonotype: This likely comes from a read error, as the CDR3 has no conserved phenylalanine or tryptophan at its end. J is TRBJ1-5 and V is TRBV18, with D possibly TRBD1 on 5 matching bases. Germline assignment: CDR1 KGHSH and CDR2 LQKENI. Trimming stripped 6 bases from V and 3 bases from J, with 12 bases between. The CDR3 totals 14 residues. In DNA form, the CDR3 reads TGTGCCAGCTCTGGTGTAGGGGACAATCAGCCCCAGCATTCT. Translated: CASSGVGDNQPQHS.

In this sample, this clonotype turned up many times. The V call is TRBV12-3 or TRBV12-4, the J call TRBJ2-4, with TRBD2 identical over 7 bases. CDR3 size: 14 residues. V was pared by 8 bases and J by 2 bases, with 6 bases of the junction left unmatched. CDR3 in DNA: TGTGCCAGCGCCTGGGGGGGAACCAAAAACATTCAGTACTTC. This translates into CASAWGGTKNIQYF.

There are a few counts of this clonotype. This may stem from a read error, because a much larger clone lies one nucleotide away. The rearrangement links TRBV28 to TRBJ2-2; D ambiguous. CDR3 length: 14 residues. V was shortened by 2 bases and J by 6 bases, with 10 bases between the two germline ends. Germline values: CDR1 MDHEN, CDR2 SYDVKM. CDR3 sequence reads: CASSLASAAGELFF. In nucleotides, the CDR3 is TGTGCCAGCAGTTTAGCCTCCGCAGCCGGGGAGCTGTTTTTT.

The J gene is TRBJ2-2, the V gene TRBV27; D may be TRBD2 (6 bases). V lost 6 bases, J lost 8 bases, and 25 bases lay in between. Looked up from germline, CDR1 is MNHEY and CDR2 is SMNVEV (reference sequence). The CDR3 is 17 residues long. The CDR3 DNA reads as TGTGCCAGCAGAATATGGACTGCTGGGGGGTTATCGGGGGAGCTGTTTTTT. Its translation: CASRIWTAGGLSGELFF.

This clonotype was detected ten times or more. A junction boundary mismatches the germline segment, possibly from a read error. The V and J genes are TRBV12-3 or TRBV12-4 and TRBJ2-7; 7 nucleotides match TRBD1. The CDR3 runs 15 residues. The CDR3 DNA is TGTGCCAGCAGGTTAGGCCGACAGGGCTCCTACGAGCAGTACTTC. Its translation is CASRLGRQGSYEQYF.

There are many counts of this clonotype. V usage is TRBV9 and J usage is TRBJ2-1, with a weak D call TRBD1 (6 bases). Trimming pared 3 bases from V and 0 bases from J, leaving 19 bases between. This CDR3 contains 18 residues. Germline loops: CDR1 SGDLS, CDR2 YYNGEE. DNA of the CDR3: TGTGCCAGCAGCGCCTTGGGGGCGTGGGGCAGCTCCTACAATGAGCAGTTCTTC. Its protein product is CASSALGAWGSSYNEQFF. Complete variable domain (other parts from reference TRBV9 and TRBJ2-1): DSGVTQTPKHLITATGQRVTLRCSPRSGDLSVYWYQQSLDQGLQFLIQYYNGEERAKGNILERFSAQQFPDLHSELNLSSLELGDSALYFCASSALGAWGSSYNEQFFGPGTRLTVL.

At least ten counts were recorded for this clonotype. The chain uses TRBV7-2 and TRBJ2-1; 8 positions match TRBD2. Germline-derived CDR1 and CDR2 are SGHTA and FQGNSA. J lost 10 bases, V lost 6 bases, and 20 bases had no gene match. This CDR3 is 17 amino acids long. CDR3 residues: CASSEMRGTRNSYEQFF. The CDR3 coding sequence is TGTGCCAGCAGTGAAATGAGAGGGACTAGAAATTCTTACGAGCAGTTCTTC.